The rows below give T cell receptor beta chains drawn from one sample of a study of T cells in Graves' hyperthyroidism and ophthalmopathy. One entry per CDR3 protein, called by TCRdb with MiXCR from the multiplex PCR reads. The sample holds more than 550,000 distinct CDR3 sequences, about 19% seen once. The material sequenced was blood. Every receptor here comes from a woman aged 45-59 years with Graves' hyperthyroidism that later progressed to Graves' ophthalmopathy. Each CDR3 is given with its conserved first and last residue. Each record gives: V gene, CDR3 protein.

>TRBV2
CASSVTASEAFF
>TRBV2
CASTEGGFGNTIYF
>TRBV2
CASSADRAVSNQPQHF
>TRBV13
CASSLGAGIQETQYF
>TRBV7-2
CASSLAGKNQPQHF
>TRBV6-1
CVSRLTGNYEQYF
>TRBV6-1
CASRTKGMNTEAFF
>TRBV3-1
CASSILAGAYNEQFF
>TRBV5-1
CASSLTVVGLSTDTQYF
>TRBV7-8
CASSLATRGGDEQFF
>TRBV20-1
CSARVSAGLNEQFF
>TRBV6-1
CASSEEGRYGYTF
>TRBV7-9
CASSSRTSGVNEQFF
>TRBV20-1
CSASPGNYGYTF
>TRBV7-3
CASSPDFTGELFF
>TRBV6-1
CASSEGTLEWGYTF
>TRBV5-1
CASANQETQYF
>TRBV5-1
CASNARTANTGELFF
>TRBV12-3/TRBV12-4
CASSSSGGATGELFF
>TRBV19
CASSSTIGNNSPLHF
>TRBV7-9
CASSLAGGDKNIQYF
>TRBV5-1
CASSLRSTGELFF
>TRBV6-1
CASSAEVAFSYGYTF
>TRBV3-1
CASSQQGKSYNEQFF
>TRBV7-9
CASSPRRTVYGYTF
>TRBV30
CAWSTSRETQYF
>TRBV4-1
CASSLQRGAGELFF
>TRBV6-1
CASSERGFNEKLFF
>TRBV3-1
CASSQAGVSDYGYTF
>TRBV27
CASSRQGRKNEQFF
>TRBV27
CASSLSSTVPYEQYF
>TRBV11-2
CASRSFRGGLETQYF
>TRBV3-1
CASSQALAGDYEQFF